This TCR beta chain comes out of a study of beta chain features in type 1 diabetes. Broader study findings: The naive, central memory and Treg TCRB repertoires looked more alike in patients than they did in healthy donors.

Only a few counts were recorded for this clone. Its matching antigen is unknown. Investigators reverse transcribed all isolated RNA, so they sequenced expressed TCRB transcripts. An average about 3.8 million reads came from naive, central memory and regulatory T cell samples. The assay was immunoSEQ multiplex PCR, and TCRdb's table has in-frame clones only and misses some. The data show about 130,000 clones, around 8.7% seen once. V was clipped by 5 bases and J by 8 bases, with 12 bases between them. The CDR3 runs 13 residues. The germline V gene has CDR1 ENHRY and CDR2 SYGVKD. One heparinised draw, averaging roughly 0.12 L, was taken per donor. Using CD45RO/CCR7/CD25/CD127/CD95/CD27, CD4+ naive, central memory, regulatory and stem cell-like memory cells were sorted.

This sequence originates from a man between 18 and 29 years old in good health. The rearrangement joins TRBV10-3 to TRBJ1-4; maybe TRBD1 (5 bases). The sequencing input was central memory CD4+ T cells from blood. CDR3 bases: TGTGCCATCAGTCCTGACAGTGTGGAAAAACTGTTTTTT. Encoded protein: CAISPDSVEKLFF.